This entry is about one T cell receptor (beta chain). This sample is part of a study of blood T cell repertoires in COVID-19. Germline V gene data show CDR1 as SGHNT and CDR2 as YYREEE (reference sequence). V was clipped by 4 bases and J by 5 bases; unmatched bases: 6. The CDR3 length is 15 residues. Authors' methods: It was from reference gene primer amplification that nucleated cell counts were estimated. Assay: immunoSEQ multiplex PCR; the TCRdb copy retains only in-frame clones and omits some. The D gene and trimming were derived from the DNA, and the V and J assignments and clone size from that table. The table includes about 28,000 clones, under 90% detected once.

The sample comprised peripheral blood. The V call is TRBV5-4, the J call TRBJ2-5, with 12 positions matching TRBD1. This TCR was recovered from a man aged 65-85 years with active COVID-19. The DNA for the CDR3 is TGTGCCAGCAGCCGCGTGGGGACAGGGGGCGAGACCCAGTACTTC. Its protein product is CASSRVGTGGETQYF.